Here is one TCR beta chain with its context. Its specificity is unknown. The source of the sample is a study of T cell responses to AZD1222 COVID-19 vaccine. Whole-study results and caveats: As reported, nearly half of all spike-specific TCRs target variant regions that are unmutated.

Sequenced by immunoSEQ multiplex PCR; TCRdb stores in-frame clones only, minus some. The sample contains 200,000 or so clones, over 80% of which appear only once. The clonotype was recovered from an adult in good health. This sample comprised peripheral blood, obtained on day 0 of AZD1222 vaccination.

CDR3 DNA sequence: TGTGCCAGCAGTCTTACGAGGAACACCGGGGAGCTGTTTTTT. Protein sequence: CASSLTRNTGELFF. V and J are TRBV6-5 and TRBJ2-2; unclear D gene. V gave up 5 bases and J gave up 1 base, with 8 bases separating them. Germline V gene data show CDR1 as MNHEY and CDR2 as SVGAGI. CDR3 length: 14 residues.